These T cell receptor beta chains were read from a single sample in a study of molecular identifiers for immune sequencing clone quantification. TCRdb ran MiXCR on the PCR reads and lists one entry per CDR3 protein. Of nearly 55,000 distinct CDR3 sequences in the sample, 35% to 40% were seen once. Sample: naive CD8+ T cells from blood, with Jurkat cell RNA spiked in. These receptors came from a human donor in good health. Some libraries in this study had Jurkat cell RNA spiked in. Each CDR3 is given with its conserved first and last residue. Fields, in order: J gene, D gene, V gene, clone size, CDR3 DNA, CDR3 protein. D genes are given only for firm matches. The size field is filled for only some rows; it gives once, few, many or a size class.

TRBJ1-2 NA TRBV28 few TGTGCCAGCAGTCCACGATTATTAGAACAGGGTTACTATGGCTACACCTTC CASSPRLLEQGYYGYTF
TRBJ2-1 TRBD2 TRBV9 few TGTGCCAGCAGCCTCTCCGGGACTAGCCGGTACAATGAGCAGTTCTTC CASSLSGTSRYNEQFF
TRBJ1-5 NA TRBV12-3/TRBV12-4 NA TGTGCCAGCAGTTTAGGAGGGGCCGATCAGCCCCAGCATTTT CASSLGGADQPQHF
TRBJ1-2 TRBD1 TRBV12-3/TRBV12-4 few TGTGCCAGCGACGGACAGGCAACTAACTATGGCTACACCTTC CASDGQATNYGYTF
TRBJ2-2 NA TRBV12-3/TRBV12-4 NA TGTGCCAGCAGCCCGCTGTGGGACGGGGAGCTGTTTTTT CASSPLWDGELFF
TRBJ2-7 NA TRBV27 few TGTGCCAGCAGTTTATCGGACGGGTCCCCGGGGAACGAGCAGTACTTC CASSLSDGSPGNEQYF
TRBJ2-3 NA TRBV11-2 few TGTGCCAGCAGCTTCCCCATGGATACGCAGTATTTT CASSFPMDTQYF
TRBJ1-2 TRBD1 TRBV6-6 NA TGTGCCAGCAGTGACGACTGGGACAGGGGCTACACCTTC CASSDDWDRGYTF
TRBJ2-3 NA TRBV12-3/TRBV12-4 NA NA CASSYWGCGTDTQDF
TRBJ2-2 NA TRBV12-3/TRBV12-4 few TGTGCCAGCAGTTTTGAGGTTGAGGTCACCGGGGAGCTGTTTTTT CASSFEVEVTGELFF
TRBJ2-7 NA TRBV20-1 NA TGCAGTGCTAGGGACTTACGCTCCTACGAGCAGTACTTC CSARDLRSYEQYF
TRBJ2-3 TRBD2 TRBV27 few TGTGCCAGCAGTTTAGCGGGAGTAGATACGCAGTATTTT CASSLAGVDTQYF
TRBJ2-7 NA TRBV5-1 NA TGCGCCAGCAGCTTGGGGATCTATACGACCTACGAGCAGTACTTC CASSLGIYTTYEQYF
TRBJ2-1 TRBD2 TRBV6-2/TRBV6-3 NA TGTGCCAGCAGTTATACTAGCGGGCAGGATGAGCGGTTCTTC CASSYTSGQDERFF
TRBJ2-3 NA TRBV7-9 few TGTGCCAGCAGCTCTTGGACTAACACAGATACGCAGTATTTT CASSSWTNTDTQYF
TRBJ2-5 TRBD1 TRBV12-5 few TGTGCTAGTGGCCAGGGACAGGGGGCAGAGACCCAGTACTTC CASGQGQGAETQYF
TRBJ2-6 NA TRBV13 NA TGTGCCAGCAGCGGGACTCAATCTGGGGCCAACGTCCTGACTTTC CASSGTQSGANVLTF
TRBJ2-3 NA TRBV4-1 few TGCGCCAGCAGCCAAGAGGGCAGGGCAGGAGATACGCAGTATTTT CASSQEGRAGDTQYF
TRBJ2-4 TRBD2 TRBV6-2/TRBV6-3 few TGTGCCAGCAGTTACTGGGGTAGCGGGAGTCTACTAGCCAAAAACATTCAGTACTTC CASSYWGSGSLLAKNIQYF
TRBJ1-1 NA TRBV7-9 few TGTGCCAGCAGCCCCCCAGGGACTGAAGCTTTCTTT CASSPPGTEAFF
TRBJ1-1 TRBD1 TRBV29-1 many TGCAGCGCATATCCCGGACAGGGGGAAAACACTGAAGCTTTCTTT CSAYPGQGENTEAFF
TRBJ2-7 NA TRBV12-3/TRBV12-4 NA TGTGCCAGCAGCCAAAACGCCGGGACCTACTACTACGAGCAGTACTTC CASSQNAGTYYYEQYF
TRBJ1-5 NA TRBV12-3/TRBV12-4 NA TGTGCCAGCACCTTCGGTTTTCTTCAGCCCCAGCATTTT CASTFGFLQPQHF
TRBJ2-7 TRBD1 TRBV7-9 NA TGTGCCAGCAGCCCAGGGACAGGGCTTACCTACGTGCAGTACTTC CASSPGTGLTYVQYF
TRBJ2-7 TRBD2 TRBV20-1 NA TGCAGTGCAAAAACCGGGACTAGCGTGTACGAGCAGTACTTC CSAKTGTSVYEQYF
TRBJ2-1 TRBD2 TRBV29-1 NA TGCAGCCCTGCGGGAGCCCCCTACAATGAGCAGATCTTC CSPAGAPYNEQIF
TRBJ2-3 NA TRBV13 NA TGTGCCAGCAGCTTTCAGACAGGCACAGATACGCAGTATTTT CASSFQTGTDTQYF